This T cell receptor (beta chain) was captured in a study of beta chain features in type 1 diabetes. Study outcomes and limitations: There was a moderate but significant shortening of TCRB CDR3s in all four CD4+ subsets of Type 1 diabetes patients.

The investigators reverse transcribed all of the isolated RNA, so they sequenced expressed TCRB transcripts. Assay: immunoSEQ multiplex PCR; the TCRdb copy retains only in-frame clones and omits some. The repertoire includes roughly 150,000 clones, around 8% of them detected once, and about 1% sits in the top ten. This clone was found a few times. No antigen is known for it. J lost 5 bases, V lost 8 bases, and 11 bases had no gene match. Germline V CDR1 and CDR2: SQVTM, ANQGSEA. The CDR3 contains 13 residues. The sequence derives from a woman aged 40 to 50 with type 1 diabetes. What was sequenced was central memory CD4+ T cells from blood. The chain couples TRBV29-1 to TRBJ1-1, with 7 bases identical to TRBD1. CDR3 in DNA: TGCAGCCTCCAACAGGGGAAAGGTACTGAAGCTTTCTTT. This codes for CSLQQGKGTEAFF.